What follows is one T cell receptor (beta chain) and its context. The CDR3 is made up of 14 amino acids. The trim removed 4 bases at V and 7 bases at J, leaving 10 bases unmatched. The V gene's germline CDR1 is SGHRS and CDR2 YFSETQ. The record originates from a study of blood T cell repertoires in COVID-19. In the study overall: Researchers got acute and convalescent COVID-19 samples from the United States, Italy and Spain. Sources were T cells, B-cell-depleted T cells, or PBMCs; the material itself was cDNA or gDNA.

As processed by the authors: Cell counts per sample came from amplifying reference gene primers. Here immunoSEQ multiplex PCR was the method, and the copy in TCRdb shows in-frame clones only, minus some. That table is the source of V, J and clone size, and D and trimming were worked out from the DNA. The sample lists under 60,000 clones; more than 90% were seen once. This TCR derives from a middle-aged man with acute or convalescent COVID-19. Sequenced material: peripheral blood. This chain joins TRBV5-1 and TRBJ1-1, with TRBD1 matching over 7 bases. The DNA of the CDR3 is TGCGCCAGCAGCCGGGGTAAAGGGGACAGTGAAGCTTTCTTT. This codes for CASSRGKGDSEAFF.